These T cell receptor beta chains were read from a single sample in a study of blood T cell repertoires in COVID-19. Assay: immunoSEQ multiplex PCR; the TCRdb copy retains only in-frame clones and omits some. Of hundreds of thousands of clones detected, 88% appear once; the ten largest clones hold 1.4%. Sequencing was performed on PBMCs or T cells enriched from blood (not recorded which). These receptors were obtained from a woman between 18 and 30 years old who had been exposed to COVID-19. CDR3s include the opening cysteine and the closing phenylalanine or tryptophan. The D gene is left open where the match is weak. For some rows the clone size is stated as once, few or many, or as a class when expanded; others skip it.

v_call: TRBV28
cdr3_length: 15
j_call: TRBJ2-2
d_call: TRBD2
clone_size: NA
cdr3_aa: CASSSSGGNTGELFF
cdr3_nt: TGTGCCAGCAGTAGTAGCGGGGGGAACACCGGGGAGCTGTTTTTT

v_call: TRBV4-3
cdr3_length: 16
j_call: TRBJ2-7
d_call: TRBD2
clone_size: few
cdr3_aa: CASSHLRTSGATEQYF
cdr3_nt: TGCGCCAGCAGCCACCTTAGGACTAGCGGTGCAACCGAGCAGTACTTC

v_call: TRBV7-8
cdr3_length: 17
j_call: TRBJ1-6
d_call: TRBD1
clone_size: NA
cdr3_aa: CASSLSRDRVYNSPLHF
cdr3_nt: TGTGCCAGCAGCTTAAGCCGGGACAGGGTTTATAATTCACCCCTCCACTTT

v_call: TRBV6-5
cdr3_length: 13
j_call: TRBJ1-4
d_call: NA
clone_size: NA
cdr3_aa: CASRGALREKLFF
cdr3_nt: TGTGCCAGCAGAGGGGCGCTGAGGGAAAAACTGTTTTTT

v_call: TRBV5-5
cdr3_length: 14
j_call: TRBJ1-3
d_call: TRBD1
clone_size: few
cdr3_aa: CASSTSGQGDTIYF
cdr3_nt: TGTGCCAGCAGCACATCGGGACAGGGGGACACCATATATTTT

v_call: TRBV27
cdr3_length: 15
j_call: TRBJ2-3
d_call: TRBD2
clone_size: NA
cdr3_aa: CASSLRLAGGVTQYF
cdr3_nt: TGTGCCAGCAGCCTGAGACTAGCGGGAGGGGTTACGCAGTATTTT

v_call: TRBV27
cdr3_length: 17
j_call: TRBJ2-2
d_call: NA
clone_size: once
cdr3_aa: CASSLSYARQTTGELFF
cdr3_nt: TGTGCCAGCAGTTTATCGTATGCCAGGCAGACCACCGGGGAGCTGTTTTTT

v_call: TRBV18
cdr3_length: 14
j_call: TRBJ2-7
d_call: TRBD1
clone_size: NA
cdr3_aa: CASSRNGQAYEQYF
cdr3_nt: TGTGCCAGCTCACGCAACGGACAGGCCTACGAGCAGTACTTC

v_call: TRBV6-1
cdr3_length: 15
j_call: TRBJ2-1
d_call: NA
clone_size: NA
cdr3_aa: CASSESGRTYNEQFF
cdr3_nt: TGTGCCAGCAGTGAGAGTGGGAGGACCTACAATGAGCAGTTCTTC

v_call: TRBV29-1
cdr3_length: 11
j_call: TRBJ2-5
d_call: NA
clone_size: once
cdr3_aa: CSGENQETQYF
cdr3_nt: TGCAGCGGGGAGAACCAAGAGACCCAGTACTTC

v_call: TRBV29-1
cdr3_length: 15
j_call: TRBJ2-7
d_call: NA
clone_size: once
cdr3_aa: CSAPSRQALSYEQYF
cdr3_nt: TGCAGCGCCCCAAGCCGACAGGCGCTCTCCTACGAGCAGTACTTC

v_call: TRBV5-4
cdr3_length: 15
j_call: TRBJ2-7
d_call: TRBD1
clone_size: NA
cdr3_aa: CASSLGDRGGYEQYF
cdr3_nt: TGTGCCAGCAGCTTAGGGGACAGGGGGGGCTACGAGCAGTACTTC

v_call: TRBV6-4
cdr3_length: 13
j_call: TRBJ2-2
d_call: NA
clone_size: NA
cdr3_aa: CASSDSTGGELFF
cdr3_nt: TGTGCCAGCAGTGACTCGACAGGCGGGGAGCTGTTTTTT

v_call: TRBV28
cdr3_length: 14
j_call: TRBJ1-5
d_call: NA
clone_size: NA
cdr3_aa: CASSSFGVNQPQHF
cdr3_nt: TGTGCCAGCAGTTCATTCGGGGTTAATCAGCCCCAGCATTTT

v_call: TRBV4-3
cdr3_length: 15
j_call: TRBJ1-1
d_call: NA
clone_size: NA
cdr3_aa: CASSQDWAGNTEAFF
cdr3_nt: TGCGCCAGCAGCCAAGATTGGGCGGGGAACACTGAAGCTTTCTTT

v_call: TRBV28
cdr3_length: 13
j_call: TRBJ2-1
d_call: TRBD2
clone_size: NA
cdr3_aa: CASLGTNPNEQFF
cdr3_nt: TGTGCCAGTCTAGGGACTAACCCAAATGAGCAGTTCTTC

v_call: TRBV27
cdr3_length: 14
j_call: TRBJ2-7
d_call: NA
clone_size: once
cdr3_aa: CASSLNRGTYEQYF
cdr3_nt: TGTGCCAGCAGTTTAAATCGGGGGACCTACGAGCAGTACTTC

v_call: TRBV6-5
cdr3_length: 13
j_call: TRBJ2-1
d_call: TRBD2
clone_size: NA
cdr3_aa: CASSSSGLSEQFF
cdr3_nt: TGTGCCAGCAGTTCTAGCGGGTTGTCTGAGCAGTTCTTC

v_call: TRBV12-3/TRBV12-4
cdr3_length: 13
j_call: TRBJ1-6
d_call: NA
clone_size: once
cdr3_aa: CASSQGGNSPLHF
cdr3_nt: TGTGCCAGCAGTCAGGGAGGTAATTCACCCCTCCACTTT

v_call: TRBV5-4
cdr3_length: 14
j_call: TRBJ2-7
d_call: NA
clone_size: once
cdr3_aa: CASSLTGKKHEQYF
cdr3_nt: TGTGCCAGCAGCTTGACAGGAAAAAAACACGAGCAGTACTTC

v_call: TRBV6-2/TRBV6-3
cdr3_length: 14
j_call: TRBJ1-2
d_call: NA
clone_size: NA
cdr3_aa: CASSLQGFNYGYTF
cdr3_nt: TGTGCCAGCAGTTTACAGGGATTCAACTATGGCTACACCTTC

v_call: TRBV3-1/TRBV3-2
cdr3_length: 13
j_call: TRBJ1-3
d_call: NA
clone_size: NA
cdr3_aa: CASSHGLGNTIYF
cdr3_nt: TGTGCCAGCAGCCATGGACTTGGAAACACCATATATTTT

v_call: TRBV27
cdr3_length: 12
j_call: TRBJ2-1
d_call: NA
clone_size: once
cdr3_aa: CASTSSYNEQFF
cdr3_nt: TGTGCCAGCACCAGCTCCTACAATGAGCAGTTCTTC

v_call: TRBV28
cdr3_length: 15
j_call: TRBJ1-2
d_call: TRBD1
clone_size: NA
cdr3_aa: CASSEGGQGEYGYTF
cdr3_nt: TGTGCCAGCAGTGAAGGGGGACAGGGGGAATATGGCTACACCTTC

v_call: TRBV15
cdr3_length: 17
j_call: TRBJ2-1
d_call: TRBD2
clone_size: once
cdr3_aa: CATSSKGLADSYNEQFF
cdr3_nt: TGTGCCACCAGCTCAAAGGGACTAGCCGATTCCTACAATGAGCAGTTCTTC

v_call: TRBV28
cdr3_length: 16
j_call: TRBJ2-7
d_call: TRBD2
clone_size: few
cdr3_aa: CASSSWTSGRAYEQYF
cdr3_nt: TGTGCCAGCAGTTCGTGGACTAGCGGGAGAGCCTACGAGCAGTACTTC

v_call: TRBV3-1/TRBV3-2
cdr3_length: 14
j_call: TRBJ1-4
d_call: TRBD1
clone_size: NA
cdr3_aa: CASSPGQNNEKLFF
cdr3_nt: TGTGCCAGCAGCCCGGGACAGAATAATGAAAAACTGTTTTTT

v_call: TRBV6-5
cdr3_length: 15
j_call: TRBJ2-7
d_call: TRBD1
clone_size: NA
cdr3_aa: CASSYGTGGGYEQYF
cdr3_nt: TGTGCCAGCAGTTACGGTACAGGGGGCGGGTACGAGCAGTACTTC

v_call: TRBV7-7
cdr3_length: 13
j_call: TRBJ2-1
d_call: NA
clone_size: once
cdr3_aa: CASSLGGVAEQFF
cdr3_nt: TGTGCCAGCAGCTTAGGGGGAGTTGCTGAGCAGTTCTTC

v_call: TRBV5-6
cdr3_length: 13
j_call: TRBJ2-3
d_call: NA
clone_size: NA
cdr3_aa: CASSQGSTDTQYF
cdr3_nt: TGTGCCAGCAGCCAGGGAAGCACAGATACGCAGTATTTT

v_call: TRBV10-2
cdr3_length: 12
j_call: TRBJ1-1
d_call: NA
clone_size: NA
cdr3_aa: CASSWGGTEAFF
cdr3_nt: TGCGCCAGCAGCTGGGGAGGCACTGAAGCTTTCTTT

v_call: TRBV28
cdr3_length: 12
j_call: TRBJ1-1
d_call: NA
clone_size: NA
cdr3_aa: CACCRDSSEAFF
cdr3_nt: TGTGCCTGCTGCAGGGATTCGTCTGAAGCTTTCTTT

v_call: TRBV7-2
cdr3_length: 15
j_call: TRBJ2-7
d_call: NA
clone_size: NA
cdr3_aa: CASSLFGTNEYEQYF
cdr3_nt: TGTGCCAGCAGCTTATTCGGAACTAACGAATACGAGCAGTACTTC

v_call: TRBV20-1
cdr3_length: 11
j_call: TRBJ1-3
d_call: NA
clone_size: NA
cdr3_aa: CSASPGNTIYF
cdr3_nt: TGCAGTGCTTCCCCAGGAAACACCATATATTTT

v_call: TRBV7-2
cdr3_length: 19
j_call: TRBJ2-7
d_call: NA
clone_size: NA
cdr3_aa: CASSLDVDSSWGGSYEQYF
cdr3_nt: TGTGCCAGCAGCTTAGACGTGGACTCCTCGTGGGGAGGCTCCTACGAGCAGTACTTC

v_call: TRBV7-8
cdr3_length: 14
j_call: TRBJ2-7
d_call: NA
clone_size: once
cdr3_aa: CASSVYRSGYEQYF
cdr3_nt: TGTGCCAGCAGCGTATACCGTTCAGGTTACGAGCAGTACTTC

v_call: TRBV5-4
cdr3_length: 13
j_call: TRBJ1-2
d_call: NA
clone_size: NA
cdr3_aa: CASSKLTGDGYTF
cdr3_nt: TGTGCCAGCAGCAAGCTGACAGGTGACGGCTACACCTTC

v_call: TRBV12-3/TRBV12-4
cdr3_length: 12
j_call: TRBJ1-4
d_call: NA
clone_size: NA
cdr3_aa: CASTPGGRELFF
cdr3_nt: TGTGCCAGCACCCCTGGTGGGCGCGAACTGTTTTTT

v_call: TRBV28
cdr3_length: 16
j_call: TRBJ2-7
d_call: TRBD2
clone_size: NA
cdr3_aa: CASSFRLGLAAYEQYF
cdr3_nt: TGTGCCAGCAGTTTTCGATTGGGACTAGCGGCCTACGAGCAGTACTTC

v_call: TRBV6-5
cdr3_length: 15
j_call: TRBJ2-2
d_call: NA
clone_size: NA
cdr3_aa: CASSWTESNTGELFF
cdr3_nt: TGTGCCAGCAGTTGGACAGAATCGAACACCGGGGAGCTGTTTTTT

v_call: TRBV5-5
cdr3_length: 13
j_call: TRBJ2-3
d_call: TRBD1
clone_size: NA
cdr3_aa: CASSRDRANTQYF
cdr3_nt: TGTGCCAGCAGCCGAGACAGGGCCAATACGCAGTATTTT

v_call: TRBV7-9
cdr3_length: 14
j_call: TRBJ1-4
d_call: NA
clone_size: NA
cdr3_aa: CASSLGQSNEKLFF
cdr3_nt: TGTGCCAGCAGCTTAGGACAGTCTAATGAAAAACTGTTTTTT

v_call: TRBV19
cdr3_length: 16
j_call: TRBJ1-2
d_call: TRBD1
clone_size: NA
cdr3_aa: CASSIDQPDRVRGYTF
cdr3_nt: TGTGCCAGTAGTATAGATCAGCCGGACAGGGTTAGGGGCTACACCTTC